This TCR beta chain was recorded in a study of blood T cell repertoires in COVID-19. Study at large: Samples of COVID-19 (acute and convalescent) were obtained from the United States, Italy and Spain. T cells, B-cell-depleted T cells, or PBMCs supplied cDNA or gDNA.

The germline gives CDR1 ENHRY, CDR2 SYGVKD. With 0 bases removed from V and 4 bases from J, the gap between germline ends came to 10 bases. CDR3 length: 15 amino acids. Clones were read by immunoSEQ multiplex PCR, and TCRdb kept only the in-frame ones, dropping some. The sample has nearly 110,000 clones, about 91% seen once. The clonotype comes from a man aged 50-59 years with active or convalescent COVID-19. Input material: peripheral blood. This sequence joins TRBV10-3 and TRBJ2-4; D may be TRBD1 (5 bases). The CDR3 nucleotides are TGTGCCATCAGTGAGTCGAACCCAGGGAAAAACATTCAGTACTTC. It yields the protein CAISESNPGKNIQYF.